This paragraph covers one T cell receptor (beta chain) sequence. The antigen it recognizes is unknown. No much larger clone is present one base from it, and per-base qualities are unavailable. Receptor libraries were prepared by the immunoSEQ multiplex PCR assay. For the multiplex PCR, a mixture combining 60 forward primers for TCR Vbeta segments and 13 reverse primers for TCR Jbeta segments was used. The CDR3 region of rearranged TCR beta genes was amplified from genomic DNA with a multiplex PCR assay. The Illumina HiSeq System was used to sequence the amplified TCR beta libraries as 87-base-pair reads. In the original analysis: In a later analysis, roughly 80 million unique TCR beta chains were counted across the 500 to 850 repertoires, and around 10 million of these chains were shared by at least two donors. Raw reads were error-corrected and collapsed into unique sequences with a nearest-neighbor algorithm that merged closely related sequences to remove PCR and sequencing errors. To assign V, D and J gene segments, CDR3 sequences were aligned to IMGT reference sequences. For a sequence to be retained, a match of at least six nucleotides to both a V gene segment and a J gene segment was required. A rearrangement counted as productive if the CDR3 had no stop codons and remained in frame with V and J, and every other rearrangement counted as non-productive. Following IMGT convention, CDR3 was defined as the stretch from the second conserved V-encoded cysteine up to the conserved J-encoded phenylalanine. Sequences without an unambiguous match to a single V gene segment were excluded from the earlier analysis of 450 to 750 of the donors. In an earlier analysis of almost 600 of the donors, a V segment was called functional when productive rearrangements were above 56.7%, and segregating when the standard deviation between donors exceeded 5%. A statistical classification framework was built for diagnosing cytomegalovirus status from the catalog of TCR beta chain sequences. In a later analysis, V and J genes were assigned by comparing TCR nucleotide sequences against IMGT/GENE-DB human TR gene sequences. Using the TCRdist pipeline, a later analysis assigned CDR3 sequences along with most-parsimonious VDJ recombination scenarios. In a later analysis, each TCR beta chain was defined by its CDR3 amino acid sequence together with its V-gene family, and reads lacking a unique V-gene family were excluded. To address suspected cross-contamination and a sequencing artifact, a later analysis removed 592 highly shared, low-generation-probability nucleotide sequences. A later analysis calculated a clonal expansion index for each public chain from normalized within-repertoire ranks of inferred template counts. Generation probabilities in a later analysis came from a VDJ recombination model fitted to out-of-frame rearrangements, and those results were checked against IGoR. A later analysis scored TCR-TCR, TCR-HLA and TCR-CMV co-occurrence with hypergeometric tests, applying a repertoire-size bias correction to TCR pairs. To estimate false discovery rates, a later analysis permuted the HLA or CMV assignments 20 times. In a later analysis, co-occurring TCRs were grouped using DBSCAN, and TCRdist sequence similarity was added for clustering within HLA-allele-positive subsets. Co-occurrence clustering excluded repertoires with fewer than 30,000 or more than 120,000 public chains, plus five with anomalous nucleotide sharing. This immuneACCESS table, as held by TCRdb, lists in-frame sequences with V and J called but not all clones. Of the missing ones, under half trace to an unresolved V gene in checked studies; the others have no known cause. That table is the source of V, J and clone size, and D and trimming were worked out from the DNA. For this sample the table gives some 99,000 clones, of which nearly 70% were detected only once. Roughly 5.9% of the sample goes to the ten largest clones.

This record belongs to a study of cytomegalovirus exposure and HLA in healthy donors (dated by TCRdb to 2017 to 2019). Study-wide context: An earlier analysis of roughly 610 of the donors reported over 250 Gb of sequence data and around 110 million unique TCR beta sequences obtained from roughly 170 million T cells. A later analysis re-examined previously published TCR beta repertoires from more than 550 donors and added high-resolution HLA genotyping to investigate patterns of TCR occurrence. The study aimed to test whether cataloging public T cell receptors could reveal signatures of past pathogen exposure. The number of donors typed differed by locus, with about 629-640 for A, B, C, DRB1 and DQB1, over 500 for DQA1, over 600 for DPA1, and some 470 for DPB1. Rather than drawing on any new phenotypic data, the later analysis identified candidate immune exposures from TCR beta sequences and the way those sequences occurred across donors. HLA typing covered class I and class II loci at four-digit resolution. Every repertoire in the discovery cohort had been generated on one and the same sequencing platform. Of the approximately 400 genotyped donors, approximately 82% fell in the genetic ancestry cluster associated with self-reported Caucasian donors. Across 398 genotyped donors of the cohort, an average of roughly 250,000 unique TCR beta nucleotide sequences per donor were sequenced, and roughly 17% of those sequences were non-productive. An earlier analysis of 587 of the donors used high-throughput TCR beta sequencing to judge whether each TCR beta V gene segment behaved as functional or pseudogenic. The T cell repertoires of 666 subjects were profiled by immunosequencing and related to cytomegalovirus serostatus. Donor age, sex, ethnicity and CMV serostatus were compiled together with the repertoire data. Four or five DR-DQ haplotypes were handled as single units for association and clustering because linkage in the cohort was strong. In a later genetic analysis, genome-wide SNP genotypes for about 65% of the roughly 700 donors were used, and that subset was treated as a discovery cohort. To predict cytomegalovirus infection status, the study brought together high-throughput TCR immunosequencing, statistical association of individual TCRs with disease status, and machine learning. A separate validation cohort of about 110 different subjects was used in addition to the approximately 700-subject first cohort. An early release that covered fewer than 750 HLA-typed donors contained 250 to 350 gigabases of sequencing data and roughly 84 million unique TCR sequences.

Findings and caveats that apply to the study as a whole: Because counts were too low, seventeen rarely observed V segments, including chromosome 9 orphons, were excluded from the earlier analysis of 587 of the donors. The presence/absence analyses assumed that sequencing depth was roughly uniform across donors, and that assumption may not be true. The authors suggested that the approach could potentially be generalized to other disease states and immunological phenotypes. In vitro tests confirmed that a few of the cytomegalovirus-associated TCR beta chains recognize cytomegalovirus antigens. Correlated functional status among segregating V segments might reflect linkage disequilibrium, but an unknown experimental factor could not be ruled out. The classifier was reported to diagnose cytomegalovirus status with high specificity and sensitivity in both the original cohort and the validation cohort. V-gene and J-gene trimming of TCR beta chains was associated with a missense DCLRE1C variant in a later genetic analysis, and the association was replicated in an independent cohort. Most TCR sequences were seen in very few donors, while some public TCRs were found in many individuals. A further reported finding was that TCR beta sequences accurately predicted the HLA-A and HLA-B alleles for most subjects in the first cohort. In a later genetic analysis, fewer N-insertions in productive TCRs were reported among donors in an Asian-associated ancestry cluster than the 666-donor mean. According to a later analysis, parvovirus B19, influenza, CMV and Epstein-Barr virus appeared linked to several top co-occurrence clusters. HLA typing was unavailable for some donors at each locus, so association tests used only the typed subset. A later analysis found that HLA-associated TCR beta chains were more clonally expanded and had lower generation probabilities than equally common non-associated chains. A cluster of highly shared sequence variants was judged likely to be a technical artifact of the sequencing pipeline. The only immune exposure information available for the cohort was CMV serostatus. Specific HLA alleles were associated with 15,000 to 20,000 TCR beta sequences at a false discovery rate of 0.05 in a later analysis. A later analysis found that TCR association rates varied across HLA loci, with DRB1 alleles showing the most associated TCRs and HLA-C alleles the fewest. In the study, 150 to 200 TCR beta chains were listed as associated with cytomegalovirus. When HLA alleles, especially DR and DQ, strongly co-occurred, attributing TCR associations to individual alleles was difficult. In an earlier analysis of more than 500 of the donors, most TCR beta V segments appeared in productive rearrangements about 87% or about 30% of the time, broadly matching IMGT annotations. This cohort had only TCR beta chains sequenced, and the lack of alpha or paired-chain data limited which features could be detected. According to a later analysis, most CMV-associated TCR beta chains appeared to be HLA-restricted, and the HLA associations seemed to be driven largely by CMV exposure. The 87-base-pair reads could not distinguish some IMGT-functional V segments, including TRBV6-2 and TRBV6-3, so those segments were excluded.

The cohort was made up of 500 to 850 healthy bone marrow donors. At the time of sampling, every cohort member was nominally healthy, though immune exposures that went unrecorded were likely present. The donor was CMV seropositive and belonged to the group of 270 or so seropositive cohort members. Each donor provided a peripheral blood sample, and peripheral blood mononuclear cells were used for TCR beta sequencing. Genomic DNA was extracted from the blood cell samples with the Qiagen DNeasy Blood Extraction Kit. Inclusive of the bounding cysteine and phenylalanine, the CDR3 is 13 residues long. Left in the record is the CDR3 DNA by itself, 39 bases read in frame from the first base. The trim is 0 bases for V and 7 bases for J, with a gap of 8 bases between the germline ends. CDR1 and CDR2 are read off the germline V gene as SGHTA and FQGTGA.

Sequenced material: PBMCs. The receptor chain draws on TRBV7-3 and TRBJ2-3; the D gene cannot be resolved reliably. The sequence was collected from a woman aged 70-85 years in good health and CMV-seropositive. CDR3 loop: CASSLTDINTQYF. The sequence in DNA is TGTGCCAGCAGCTTAACCGACATAAATACGCAGTATTTT.